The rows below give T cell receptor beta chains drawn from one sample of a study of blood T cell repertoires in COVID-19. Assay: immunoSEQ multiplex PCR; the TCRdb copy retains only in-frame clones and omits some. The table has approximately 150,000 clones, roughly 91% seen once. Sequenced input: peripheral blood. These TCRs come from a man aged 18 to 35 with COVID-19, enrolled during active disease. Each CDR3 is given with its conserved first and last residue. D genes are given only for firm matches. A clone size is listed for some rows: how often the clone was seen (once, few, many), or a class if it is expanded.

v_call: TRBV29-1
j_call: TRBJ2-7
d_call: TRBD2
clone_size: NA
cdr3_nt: TGCAGCGTTGAGCGGGCGGGAGGGCCCTACGAGCAGTACTTC
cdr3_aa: CSVERAGGPYEQYF

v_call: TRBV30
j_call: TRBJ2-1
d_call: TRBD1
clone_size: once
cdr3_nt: TGTGCCTTAAACGCCGGGACAGGGGCCAATGAGCAGTTCTTC
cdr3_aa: CALNAGTGANEQFF

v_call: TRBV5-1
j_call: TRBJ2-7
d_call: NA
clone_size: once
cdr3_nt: TGCGCCAGCAGTCCAGGGTTCGGCCTCTACGAGCAGTACTTC
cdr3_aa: CASSPGFGLYEQYF

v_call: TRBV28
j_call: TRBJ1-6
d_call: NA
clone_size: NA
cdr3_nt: TGTGCCAGCAGTTTATTTCTAACGGCTAGAAATTCACCCCTCCACTTT
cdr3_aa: CASSLFLTARNSPLHF

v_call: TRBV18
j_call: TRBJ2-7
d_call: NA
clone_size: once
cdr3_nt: TGTGCCAGCTCACCACCCCGCGGGGACCCCCGTGCCTACGAGCAGTACTTC
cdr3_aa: CASSPPRGDPRAYEQYF

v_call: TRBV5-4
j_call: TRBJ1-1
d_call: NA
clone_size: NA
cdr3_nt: TGTGCCAGTGAATCAGGTTTAGTGGGCACTGAAGCTTTCTTT
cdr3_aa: CASESGLVGTEAFF

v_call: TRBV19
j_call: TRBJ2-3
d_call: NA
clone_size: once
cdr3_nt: TGTGCCAGTAGTATTCTCGCGGGGGCTAGCACAGATACGCAGTATTTT
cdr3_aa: CASSILAGASTDTQYF

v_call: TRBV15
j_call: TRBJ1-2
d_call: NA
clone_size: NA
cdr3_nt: TGTGCCACCAGCAGAGCGGGGTACTATGGCTACACCTTC
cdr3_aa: CATSRAGYYGYTF

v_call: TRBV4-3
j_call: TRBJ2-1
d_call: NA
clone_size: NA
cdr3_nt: TGCGCCAGCAGCCAAGAACCCTACCGAAGCTCCTACAATGAGCAGTTCTTC
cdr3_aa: CASSQEPYRSSYNEQFF

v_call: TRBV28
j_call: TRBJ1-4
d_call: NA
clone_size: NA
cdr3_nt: TGTGCCAGCAGCCCAGGCTTTAATGAAAAACTGTTTTTT
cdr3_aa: CASSPGFNEKLFF

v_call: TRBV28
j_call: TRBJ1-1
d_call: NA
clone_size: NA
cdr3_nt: TGTGCCAGCAGGACAACAGGGAGTGAAGCTTTCTTT
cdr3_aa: CASRTTGSEAFF

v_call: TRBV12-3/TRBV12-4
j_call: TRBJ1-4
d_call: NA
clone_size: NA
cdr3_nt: TGTGCCAGCAGTTTTGGAGGGAGTGAAAAACTGCTTTTT
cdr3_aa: CASSFGGSEKLLF

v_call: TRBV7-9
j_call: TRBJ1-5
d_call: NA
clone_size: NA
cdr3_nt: TGTGCCAGCAGCATTACTTCGGGTCAGCCCCAGCATTTT
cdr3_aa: CASSITSGQPQHF

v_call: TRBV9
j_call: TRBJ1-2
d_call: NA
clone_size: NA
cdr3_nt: TGTGCCAGCAGCTTTGAGGGATATGGCTACACCTTC
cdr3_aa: CASSFEGYGYTF

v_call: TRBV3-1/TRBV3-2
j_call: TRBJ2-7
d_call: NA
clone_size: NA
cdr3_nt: TGTGCCAGCAGCCAATCCGACAGTGAGACCTACGAGCAGTACTTC
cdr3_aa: CASSQSDSETYEQYF

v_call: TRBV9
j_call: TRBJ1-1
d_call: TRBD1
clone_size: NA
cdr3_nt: TGTGCCAGCAGCGCGTGGGACAGGTGGACTGAAGCTTTCTTT
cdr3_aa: CASSAWDRWTEAFF

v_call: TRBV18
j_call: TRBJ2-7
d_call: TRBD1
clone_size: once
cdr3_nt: TGTGCCAGCTCACAGCTTGGGACAGGGAGCTCCTACGAGCAGTACTTC
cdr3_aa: CASSQLGTGSSYEQYF

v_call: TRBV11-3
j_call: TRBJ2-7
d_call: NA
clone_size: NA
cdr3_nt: TGTGCCAGCAGCTTAGGAGGGGGGGTCCGCGAGCAGTACTTC
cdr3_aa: CASSLGGGVREQYF

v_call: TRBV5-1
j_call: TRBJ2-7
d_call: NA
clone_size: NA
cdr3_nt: TGCGCCAGCAGCTTACAGGGCCATAGCTCCTACGAGCAGTACTTC
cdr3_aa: CASSLQGHSSYEQYF

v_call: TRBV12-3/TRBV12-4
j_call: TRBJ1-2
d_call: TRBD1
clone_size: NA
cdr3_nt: TGTGCCAGCAGTTCTCGAGGGGGCGTTGGCTACACCTTC
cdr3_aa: CASSSRGGVGYTF

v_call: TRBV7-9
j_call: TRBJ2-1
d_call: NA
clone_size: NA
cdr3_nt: TGTGCCAGCAGCTTGGGCTTTGGATCCGGTCCGTACAATGAGCAGTTCTTC
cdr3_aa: CASSLGFGSGPYNEQFF

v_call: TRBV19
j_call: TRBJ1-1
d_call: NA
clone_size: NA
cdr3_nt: TGTGCCAGTAGTACCTCGGGGTTTGGCGCTTTCTTT
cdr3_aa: CASSTSGFGAFF

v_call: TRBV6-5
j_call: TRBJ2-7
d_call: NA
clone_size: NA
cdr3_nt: TGTGCCAGCAGTCCCTGGAGGGCGGAGGACTACGAGCAGTACTTC
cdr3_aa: CASSPWRAEDYEQYF

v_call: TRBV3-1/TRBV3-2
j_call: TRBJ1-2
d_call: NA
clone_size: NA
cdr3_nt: TGTGCCAGCAGCCAAGATACCGGGTATGGCTACACCTTC
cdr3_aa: CASSQDTGYGYTF

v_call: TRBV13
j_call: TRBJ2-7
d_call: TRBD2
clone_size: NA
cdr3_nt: TGTGCCAGCAGCCGATGGCTAGCGGGAGTCGGGCAGTACTTC
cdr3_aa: CASSRWLAGVGQYF

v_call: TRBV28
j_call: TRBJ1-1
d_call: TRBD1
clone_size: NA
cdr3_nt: TGTGCCAGCAGTTCCCGGACAGGGGGCGACACTGAAGCTTTCTTT
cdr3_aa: CASSSRTGGDTEAFF

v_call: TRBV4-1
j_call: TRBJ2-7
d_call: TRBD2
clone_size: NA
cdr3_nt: TGCGCCAGCAGCCAAGGGTGGATGGGACTAGCGGTTCTCCCAGGGCTCGAGCAGTACTTC
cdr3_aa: CASSQGWMGLAVLPGLEQYF

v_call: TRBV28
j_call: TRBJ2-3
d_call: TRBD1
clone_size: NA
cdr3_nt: TGTGCCAGCAGTTTACTGGACAGGGAAGGATCAGATACGCAGTATTTT
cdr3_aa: CASSLLDREGSDTQYF

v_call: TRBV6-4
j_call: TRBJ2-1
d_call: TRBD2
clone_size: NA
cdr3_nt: TGTGCCAGCAGTGACCGAAACCCCACTAGCGGGAGGCCCTACAATGAGCAGTTCTTC
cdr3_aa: CASSDRNPTSGRPYNEQFF

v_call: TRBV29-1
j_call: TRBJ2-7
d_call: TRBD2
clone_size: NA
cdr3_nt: TGCAGCGTTGACGGGGGGGGCGGCCCCTACGAGCAGTACTTC
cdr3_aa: CSVDGGGGPYEQYF

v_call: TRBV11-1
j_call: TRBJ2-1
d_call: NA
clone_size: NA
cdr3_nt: TGTGCCAGCAGCCTAGCTACTAGGAGTCGAATTAGCGACAATGAGCAGTTCTTC
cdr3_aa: CASSLATRSRISDNEQFF

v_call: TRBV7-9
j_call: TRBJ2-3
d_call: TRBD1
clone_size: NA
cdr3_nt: TGTGCCAGCAGCTTAGTATCGGGACAGCCAAGCGATACGCAGTATTTT
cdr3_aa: CASSLVSGQPSDTQYF

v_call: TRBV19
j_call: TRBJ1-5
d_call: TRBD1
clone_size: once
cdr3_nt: TGTGCCAGTAGTACACAAGGGGGCGGTCGGCAGCCCCAGCATTTT
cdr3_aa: CASSTQGGGRQPQHF

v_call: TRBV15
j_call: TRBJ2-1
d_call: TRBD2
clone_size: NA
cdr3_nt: TGTGCCACCAGCGGACTAGCGGGAGTTGCCAATGAGCAGTTCTTC
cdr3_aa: CATSGLAGVANEQFF

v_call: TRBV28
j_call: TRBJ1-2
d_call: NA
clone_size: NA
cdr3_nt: TGTGCCAGCGACCCCGGTCCTCAGGTCCGAGGCTACACCTTC
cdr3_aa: CASDPGPQVRGYTF

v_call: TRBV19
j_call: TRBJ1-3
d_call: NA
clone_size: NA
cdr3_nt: TGTGCCAGTAGTCTGGGCTTCTCTGGAAACACCATATATTTT
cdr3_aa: CASSLGFSGNTIYF

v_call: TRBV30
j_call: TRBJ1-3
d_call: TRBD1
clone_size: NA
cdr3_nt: TGTGCCTGGGCACAGGGGGCTGGAAACACCATATATTTT
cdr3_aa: CAWAQGAGNTIYF

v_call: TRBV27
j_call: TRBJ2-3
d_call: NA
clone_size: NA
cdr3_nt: TGTGCCAGCAGTCCCCAGGGTTCTCTATTGGTGTATTTT
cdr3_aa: CASSPQGSLLVYF

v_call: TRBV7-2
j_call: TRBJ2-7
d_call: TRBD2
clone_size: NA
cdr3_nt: TGTGCCAGCAGATATACTAGCGGGGGTTCCTACGAGCAGTACTTC
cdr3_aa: CASRYTSGGSYEQYF

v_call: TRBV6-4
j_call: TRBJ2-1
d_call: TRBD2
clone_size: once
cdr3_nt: TGTGCCAGCAGTGACTGGGCGGGAGGGCACAATGAGCAGTTCTTC
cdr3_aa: CASSDWAGGHNEQFF

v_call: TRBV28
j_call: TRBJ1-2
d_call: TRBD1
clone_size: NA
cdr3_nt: TGTGCCAGCAGTTTAGGTGCCACAGGGGGACGGTATGGCTACACCTTC
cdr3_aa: CASSLGATGGRYGYTF

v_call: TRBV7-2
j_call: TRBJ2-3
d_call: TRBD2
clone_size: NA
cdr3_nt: TGTGCCAGCAGCTTCCAAGCGGGGGTCACAGATACGCAGTATTTT
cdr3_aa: CASSFQAGVTDTQYF

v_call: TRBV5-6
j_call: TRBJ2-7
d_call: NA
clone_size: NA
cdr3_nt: TGTGCCAGCAGCTGGGACAATAACTACGAGCAGTACTTC
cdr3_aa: CASSWDNNYEQYF

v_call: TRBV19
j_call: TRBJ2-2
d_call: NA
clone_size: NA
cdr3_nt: TGTGCCAGTAGGGTGTCCGGGAGCAGTAGCGGGGAGCTGTTTTTT
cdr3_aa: CASRVSGSSSGELFF

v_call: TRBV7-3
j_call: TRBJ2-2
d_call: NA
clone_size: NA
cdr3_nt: TGTGCCAGCAGCCCGCTCGGGACCGGGGAGCTGTTTTTT
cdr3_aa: CASSPLGTGELFF

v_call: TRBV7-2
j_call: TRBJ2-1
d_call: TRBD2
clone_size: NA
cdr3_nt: TGTGCCAGCAGCTCCGGATATAGCGGGAGAAAGTTCTTC
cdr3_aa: CASSSGYSGRKFF

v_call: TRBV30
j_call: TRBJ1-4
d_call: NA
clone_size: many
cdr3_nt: TGTGCCTGGAGCCGTGGACAGTTAAGCGGAAAACTGCTTTTT
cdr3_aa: CAWSRGQLSGKLLF

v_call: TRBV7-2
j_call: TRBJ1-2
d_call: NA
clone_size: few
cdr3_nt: TGTGCCAGCAGCCCGACGGGTGATGGCTACACCTTC
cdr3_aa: CASSPTGDGYTF

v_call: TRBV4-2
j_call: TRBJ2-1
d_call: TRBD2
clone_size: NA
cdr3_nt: TGTGCCAGCAGCCAAGCTGCTAGCGGGAGGCCGGGGCAGTTCTTC
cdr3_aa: CASSQAASGRPGQFF

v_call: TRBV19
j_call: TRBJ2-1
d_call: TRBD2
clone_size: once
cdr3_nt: TGTGCCAGTAGATTCGGACTAGCGGCAGCGAACAATGAGCAGTTCTTC
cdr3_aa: CASRFGLAAANNEQFF

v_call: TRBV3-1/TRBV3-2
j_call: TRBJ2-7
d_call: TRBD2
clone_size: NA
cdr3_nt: TGTGCCAGCAGCCAAGATAATGGCCCTAGCGGGAGGGGATACGAGCAGTACTTC
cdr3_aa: CASSQDNGPSGRGYEQYF

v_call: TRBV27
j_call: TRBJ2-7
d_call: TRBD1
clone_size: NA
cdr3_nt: TGTGCCAGCAGCTACAAACCAATCTCCGGGACAGGGTCCTACGAGCAGTACTTC
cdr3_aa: CASSYKPISGTGSYEQYF

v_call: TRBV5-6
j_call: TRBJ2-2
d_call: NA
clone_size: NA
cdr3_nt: TGTGCCAGCAGCTTGAGAACAGGGTACACCGGGGAGCTGTTTTTT
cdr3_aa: CASSLRTGYTGELFF